The 30 T cell receptor beta chains in this list originate from one sample, sequenced in a study of blood T cell repertoires in COVID-19. Clones were read by immunoSEQ multiplex PCR, and TCRdb kept only the in-frame ones, dropping some. The sample holds some 50,000 clones; more than 75% are singletons and the top ten take more than 15%. Sequencing was carried out using peripheral blood. These receptors came from a human donor in a cohort sampled during active COVID-19.

The gene calls are TRBV7-9 and TRBJ2-2, with TRBD2 matching over 9 bases. V gave up 1 base and J gave up 7 bases; unmatched junction bases: 13. The CDR3 extends over 18 amino acids. CDR1 and CDR2 (germline): SEHNR, FQNEAQ (reference sequence). The CDR3: CASSLVGSGGPKGGELFF. CDR3 bases: TGTGCCAGCAGCTTAGTTGGTAGCGGGGGCCCGAAAGGCGGGGAGCTGTTTTTT.

This rearrangement joins TRBV6-4 to TRBJ2-1; TRBD1 matches at 10 bases. Unmatched junction bases numbered 10, after V lost 7 bases and J lost 7 bases. Germline V lookup: CDR1 MRHNA, CDR2 SNTAGT. The CDR3 runs 15 residues. For the CDR3, the DNA is TGTGCCAGCATTACGACAGGGGGCGTACTGAATGAGCAGTTCTTC. Its protein is CASITTGGVLNEQFF.

This sequence joins TRBV7-8 and TRBJ1-2, with 8 bases lining up with TRBD1. V dropped 2 bases and J dropped 6; count of bases not matched to a gene: 5. Germline values: CDR1 SGHVS, CDR2 FQNEAQ. The CDR3 is made up of 14 amino acids. The CDR3 loop reads CASSLQGARNGYTF. The CDR3 nucleotides are TGTGCCAGCAGCTTACAGGGGGCGCGGAATGGCTACACCTTC.

The chain joins TRBV7-9 to TRBJ2-3, with D perhaps TRBD2 (7 bases). Germline V gives CDR1 SEHNR, CDR2 FQNEAQ (reference sequence). The CDR3 covers 15 residues. The ends were cut back, 4 bases at V and 4 bases at J, with 15 bases in the middle. This CDR3 reads CASSSLGGGSDTQYF. The DNA of the CDR3 is TGTGCCAGCAGCTCCCTGGGGGGGGGCTCAGATACGCAGTATTTT.

The rearrangement links TRBV7-3 to TRBJ2-3, with TRBD2 matching 12 bases. J lost 2 bases, V lost 5 bases, and 2 bases had no gene match. CDR3 length equals 15 residues. Germline loops: CDR1 SGHTA, CDR2 FQGTGA. The CDR3 spells CASSRTSGDTDTQYF. The CDR3 region has the DNA TGTGCCAGCAGCCGGACTAGCGGGGACACAGATACGCAGTATTTT.

This clone has only one observation. The CDR3 sequence is CASSSYRKMQETQYF. In nucleotides, the CDR3 is TGTGCCAGCAGCTCGTACAGGAAGATGCAAGAGACCCAGTACTTC. The V and J genes are TRBV7-9 and TRBJ2-5; weak D call: TRBD1 (5 bases). Trimming shortened V by 4 bases and J by 2 bases, and 14 bases separated the two germline ends. Germline CDR1 SEHNR, CDR2 FQNEAQ (reference sequence). The CDR3 has 15 residues.

This clone occurred a few times. This rearrangement joins TRBV6-4 to TRBJ2-6, with 7 positions matching TRBD1. In germline, CDR1 is MRHNA, CDR2 SNTAGT. The length of the CDR3 is 17 residues. The trim removed 0 bases at V and 4 bases at J, leaving 6 bases unmatched. The CDR3: CASSDSRQGEGANVLTF. The CDR3, as DNA: TGTGCCAGCAGTGACTCCAGACAGGGAGAAGGGGCCAACGTCCTGACTTTC.

CDR3 protein: CASSHSGLAGGPGETQYF. The CDR3 nucleotides read TGTGCCAGCAGCCATAGCGGACTAGCGGGAGGGCCAGGGGAGACCCAGTACTTC. The chain couples TRBV3-1 (or the pseudogene TRBV3-2) to TRBJ2-5, with 15 bases aligning to TRBD2. V shed 3 bases and J 5 bases; nucleotides not matched to a gene: 10. This CDR3 contains 18 residues. CDR1 and CDR2 from the germline V gene are LGHDT and YNNKEL (reference sequence).

This rearrangement joins TRBV6-1 to TRBJ1-2, with D possibly TRBD1 on 5 matching bases. Trimming stripped 3 bases from V and 2 bases from J, with 7 bases between. Germline-derived CDR1 and CDR2 are MNHNS and SASEGT. The length of the CDR3 is 13 residues. The CDR3 DNA is TGTGCCAGCAGTGATGGGGGGAACTATGGCTACACCTTC. It translates to CASSDGGNYGYTF.

The chain links TRBV6-6 to TRBJ2-3; a weak D match, TRBD2 (6 bases). This CDR3 has 16 residues. Germline V gene sequence: CDR1 MNHNY, CDR2 SVGAGI (reference sequence). Trimming cost V 8 bases and J 2 bases, with 20 bases left between them. The CDR3: CASLRSGSGVTDTQYF. DNA for the CDR3: TGTGCCAGCCTCCGGAGTGGTAGCGGAGTCACAGATACGCAGTATTTT.

This clone has more than one count but fewer than ten. V is TRBV6-5 and J is TRBJ1-6, with 11 bases lining up with TRBD1. The CDR3 consists of 15 residues. CDR1 is MNHEY and CDR2 is SVGAGI in the germline V gene. The trim removed 8 bases at V and 7 bases at J, leaving 7 bases unmatched. The CDR3 loop is CASRGQGAINSPLHF. The CDR3 DNA follows: TGTGCCAGCCGAGGACAGGGGGCAATCAATTCACCCCTCCACTTT.

The J gene is TRBJ2-5, the V gene TRBV5-1, with a weak D call TRBD1 (5 bases). Per the germline V gene, CDR1 is SGHRS and CDR2 is YFSETQ. Between the trimmed V and J ends, which lost 4 bases and 0 bases, there was a span of 7 bases. CDR3 size: 13 residues. In nucleotides, the CDR3 is TGCGCCAGCAGCGGACACTACCAAGAGACCCAGTACTTC. Amino acid sequence: CASSGHYQETQYF.

The V gene is TRBV7-6, the J gene TRBJ2-1; 10 nucleotides match TRBD2. The CDR3 spans 17 residues. Per germline, CDR1 SGHVS and CDR2 FNYEAQ. V lost 1 base and J lost 8; bases outside the gene matches: 11. This chain's CDR3 is CASSLDWVAGGFHEQFF. CDR3 nucleotide sequence: TGTGCCAGCAGCTTAGATTGGGTAGCGGGAGGTTTCCATGAGCAGTTCTTC. The full variable domain, in which reference TRBV7-6 and TRBJ2-1 provide the parts outside the CDR3, is GAGVSQSPRYKVTKRGQDVALRCDPISGHVSLYWYRQALGQGPEFLTYFNYEAQQDKSGLPNDRFSAERPEGSISTLTIQRTEQRDSAMYRCASSLDWVAGGFHEQFFGPGTRLTVL.

The chain recombines TRBV25-1 with TRBJ2-5; 10 nucleotides match TRBD1. The V gene's germline CDR1 is MGHDK and CDR2 SYGVNS. The CDR3 totals 14 residues. For the CDR3, the DNA is TGTGCAACGGGACAGGGGAGGGACCAAGAGACCCAGTACTTC. Its translation is CATGQGRDQETQYF.

The rearrangement links TRBV5-1 to TRBJ2-1, with 7 positions matching TRBD1. V trimming: 5 bases; J trimming: 6 bases; junction bases outside the gene matches: 14. CDR1 and CDR2 from the germline V gene are SGHRS and YFSETQ. The CDR3 has 16 residues. CDR3 bases: TGCGCCAGCAGTCCTAGGTGGGACAGTGGGGGCAATGAGCAGTTCTTC. This translates into CASSPRWDSGGNEQFF.

The V call is TRBV5-5, the J call TRBJ2-7; D perhaps matches TRBD2 (6 bases). The CDR3 extends over 15 amino acids. Germline values: CDR1 SGHKS, CDR2 YYEKEE (reference sequence). V gave up 0 bases and J gave up 2 bases, with 12 bases separating them. CDR3 loop: CASSLAGGKTYEQYF. CDR3 DNA: TGTGCCAGCAGCTTGGCGGGCGGGAAGACCTACGAGCAGTACTTC.

This clone was observed a few times. The chain joins TRBV3-1 (or the pseudogene TRBV3-2) to TRBJ2-2; D is unresolved. Germline V gene data show CDR1 as LGHDT and CDR2 as YNNKEL (reference sequence). This CDR3 contains 12 residues. The V end was cut by 1 base, the J end by 10 bases, with 7 bases between. CDR3 protein: CASSQGGPELFF. The CDR3 DNA reads TGTGCCAGCAGCCAAGGTGGGCCGGAGCTGTTTTTT.

The rearrangement joins TRBV7-3 to TRBJ2-5; 8 positions match TRBD1. The CDR3 is 14 residues long. V lost 5 bases, J lost 1 base, and 3 bases stayed unmatched. CDR1 is SGHTA, CDR2 FQGTGA, per germline. CDR3 sequence (DNA): TGTGCCAGCAGCCAGACAGGGGCCCAAGAGACCCAGTACTTC. It codes for CASSQTGAQETQYF.

This clone was counted once. V usage is TRBV6-1 and J usage is TRBJ2-2; D perhaps matches TRBD2 (5 bases). The germline CDR1 and CDR2 sequences are MNHNS and SASEGT. V was cut by 1 base and J by 6 bases, with 18 bases left in between. This CDR3 is 17 amino acids long. CDR3 nucleotide sequence: TGTGCCAGCAGTGAAGGGAGGTTGATTACAGCCCCCGGGGAGCTGTTTTTT. Protein sequence: CASSEGRLITAPGELFF.

J is TRBJ2-7 and V is TRBV5-1, with 8 bases identical to TRBD2. Germline CDR1 and CDR2: SGHRS and YFSETQ. This CDR3 region has 15 residues. V dropped 2 bases and J dropped 0; count of bases not matched to a gene: 4. The DNA for the CDR3 is TGCGCCAGCAGCTTCAGCGGGGGTCACTCCTACGAGCAGTACTTC. Translation: CASSFSGGHSYEQYF.

The chain combines TRBV7-8 with TRBJ2-3, with 11 bases that match TRBD1. The length of the CDR3 is 14 residues. J lost 4 bases, V lost 5 bases, and 2 bases had no gene match. Germline-derived CDR1 and CDR2 are SGHVS and FQNEAQ. The CDR3 loop reads CASSLGQGADTQYF. The DNA for the CDR3 is TGTGCCAGCAGCCTGGGACAGGGGGCAGATACGCAGTATTTT.

The chain uses TRBV7-3 and TRBJ1-6, with TRBD1 as a possible D gene (5 bases). V gave up 5 bases and J gave up 8 bases, with 16 bases separating them. Germline-derived CDR1 and CDR2 are SGHTA and FQGTGA. CDR3 size: 15 residues. The CDR3 reads CASSPVGGSDSPLHF. Written as DNA, the CDR3 is TGTGCCAGCAGCCCGGTCGGGGGTAGTGATTCACCCCTCCACTTT.

There are a few counts of this clone. The CDR3 sequence: CASSKRTGNTEAFF. CDR3 bases: TGTGCCAGTAGTAAACGGACAGGGAACACTGAAGCTTTCTTT. This rearrangement joins TRBV19 to TRBJ1-1; 7 nucleotides agree with TRBD1. The V segment lost 4 bases and the J segment 1 base; nucleotides outside the gene matches: 3. This CDR3 comprises 14 residues. Germline V CDR1 and CDR2: LNHDA, SQIVND (reference sequence).

The chain employs TRBV27 and TRBJ2-5, with D maybe TRBD2 (6 bases). This CDR3 has 15 amino acids. Germline CDR1 is MNHEY and CDR2 is SMNVEV (reference sequence). V gave up 1 base and J gave up 3 bases, with 12 bases separating them. The CDR3 region is CASSLFAGTEETQYF. CDR3 nucleotides: TGTGCCAGCAGTTTATTTGCGGGGACGGAAGAGACCCAGTACTTC.

J is TRBJ2-7 and V is TRBV9; 7 positions match TRBD1. Germline CDR1 reads SGDLS; CDR2 reads YYNGEE. With V trimmed by 0 bases and J by 4 bases, 10 bases remained unmatched. CDR3 length: 16 residues. For the CDR3, the DNA is TGTGCCAGCAGCGTAGCTGAAGGGGGCGGTCGGTACGAGCAGTACTTC. Protein: CASSVAEGGGRYEQYF.

The V call is TRBV9, the J call TRBJ2-1; D possibly corresponds to TRBD2 (6 bases). With 0 bases removed from V and 9 bases from J, the gap between germline ends came to 10 bases. Germline lookup yields CDR1 SGDLS and CDR2 YYNGEE. The CDR3 runs 13 residues. CDR3: CASSVGSGIEQFF. In DNA form, the CDR3 reads TGTGCCAGCAGCGTAGGTAGCGGAATTGAGCAGTTCTTC.

This clone was seen only once. V usage is TRBV11-2 and J usage is TRBJ2-1; D gene uncertain. This CDR3 has 14 amino acids. The V end was cut by 0 bases, the J end by 7 bases, with 10 bases between. Germline V gene lookup returns CDR1 SGHAT and CDR2 FQNNGV. CDR3 sequence: CASSLDPTLNEQFF. The CDR3 DNA reads as TGTGCCAGCAGCTTAGATCCAACGCTAAATGAGCAGTTCTTC. The variable domain in full, completed from reference TRBV11-2 and TRBJ2-1, reads EAGVAQSPRYKIIEKRQSVAFWCNPISGHATLYWYQQILGQGPKLLIQFQNNGVVDDSQLPKDRFSAERLKGVDSTLKIQPAKLEDSAVYLCASSLDPTLNEQFFGPGTRLTVL.

V gene TRBV5-6 combines with J gene TRBJ2-1, with 7 bases fitting TRBD1. The CDR3 has 15 amino acids. J gave up 7 bases and V 0 bases, and 7 bases lay outside the gene matches. Germline loops: CDR1 SGHDT, CDR2 YYEEEE. CDR3 DNA: TGTGCCAGCAGCTTGGATAGGGGGCAGGGGAATGAGCAGTTCTTC. Translating gives CASSLDRGQGNEQFF.

This clone has a handful of counts. The V and J genes are TRBV6-5 and TRBJ1-2; D not certain. V lost 6 bases and J lost 4, with 15 bases in between. This CDR3 is 14 amino acids long. Per the germline V gene, CDR1 is MNHEY and CDR2 is SVGAGI. CDR3 region: CASSQRTTVYGYTF. CDR3 bases: TGTGCCAGCAGCCAGCGGACTACGGTCTATGGCTACACCTTC.

The chain combines TRBV7-3 with TRBJ1-2; TRBD1 matches at 10 bases. The CDR3 consists of 15 residues. Germline V gives CDR1 SGHTA, CDR2 FQGTGA. The V gene end was trimmed by 4 bases and the J gene end by 9 bases; junction bases not matched to a gene: 11. The CDR3 DNA sequence: TGTGCCAGCAGCTACGAGGGACAGGGGCTTTGGAGCTACACCTTC. Protein: CASSYEGQGLWSYTF.